Listed below are T cell receptor beta chains from one sample, sequenced in a study of T cells in Graves' hyperthyroidism and ophthalmopathy. TCRdb reprocessed the multiplex PCR reads via MiXCR and lists one record per CDR3 protein. The sample yields a few hundred thousand distinct CDR3 sequences, approximately 23% seen once. The sequencing input was blood. These receptors originate from a woman in her 70s with Graves' ophthalmopathy. Both conserved end residues are part of each CDR3. Fields, in order: V gene, J gene, clone size, D gene, CDR3 protein, CDR3 DNA. D genes are given only for firm matches. For some rows the clone size is stated as once, few or many, or as a class when expanded; others skip it.

>TRBV7-3|TRBJ2-2|few|-
CASSLIGSGMGELFF
TGTGCCAGCAGCTTAATTGGTTCAGGGATGGGGGAGCTGTTTTTT
>TRBV30|TRBJ2-7|once|-
CAWSFLAYEQYF
TGTGCCTGGAGTTTCCTAGCCTACGAGCAGTACTTC
>TRBV5-8|TRBJ1-5|many|TRBD1
CASSSTGKTNQPQHF
TGTGCCAGCAGCTCGACAGGGAAGACAAATCAGCCCCAGCATTTT
>TRBV11-2|TRBJ2-7|-|-
CASSLGIGGLSGYEQYF
TGTGCCAGCAGCCTAGGGATCGGGGGTCTTTCTGGTTACGAGCAGTACTTC
>TRBV12-5|TRBJ1-5|few|-
CASGLKSNQPQHF
TGTGCTAGTGGTTTGAAAAGCAATCAGCCCCAGCATTTT
>TRBV10-1|TRBJ1-1|-|TRBD1
CASSEAGGIGTEAFF
TGCGCCAGCAGTGAGGCAGGGGGCATCGGCACTGAAGCTTTCTTT
>TRBV7-6|TRBJ1-5|-|-
CASSQMAGADQPQHF
TGTGCCAGCAGCCAGATGGCAGGGGCAGACCAGCCCCAGCATTTT
>TRBV15|TRBJ2-1|few|-
CATSRDKNSGLNEQFF
TGTGCCACCAGCAGAGATAAGAACTCCGGATTGAATGAGCAGTTCTTC
>TRBV6-1|TRBJ1-2|few|-
CASRPQAPPNYGYTF
TGTGCCAGCAGACCACAGGCTCCCCCAAACTATGGCTACACCTTC
>TRBV4-3|TRBJ1-4|-|-
CASSQDLWVRNEKLFF
TGCGCCAGCAGCCAAGATCTGTGGGTACGGAATGAAAAACTGTTTTTT
>TRBV6-4|TRBJ1-2|-|-
CASSSGDYGCTF
TGTGCCAGCAGTTCAGGGGATTATGGCTGCACCTTC
>TRBV7-3|TRBJ2-1|few|TRBD2
CASSQSGSSLNEQFF
TGTGCCAGCAGCCAGAGCGGGAGTTCTCTAAATGAGCAGTTCTTC
>TRBV7-3|TRBJ1-1|once|-
CASSPPKGAFF
TGTGCCAGCAGCCCACCCAAGGGAGCTTTCTTT
>TRBV28|TRBJ2-5|many|-
CASSLQQVETQYF
TGTGCCAGCAGTTTACAACAGGTGGAGACCCAGTACTTC
>TRBV18|TRBJ2-1|-|TRBD2
CASSPPDGRAYNEQFF
TGTGCCAGCTCACCACCTGACGGGAGGGCGTACAATGAGCAGTTCTTC
>TRBV18|TRBJ1-1|few|-
CASSPRGEEAEAFF
TGTGCCAGCTCACCACGAGGGGAGGAAGCTGAAGCTTTCTTT
>TRBV12-3/TRBV12-4|TRBJ2-5|few|TRBD2
CASRYSGIETQYF
TGTGCCAGCAGGTATAGCGGGATCGAGACCCAGTACTTC
>TRBV3-1|TRBJ2-1|few|-
CASSQGFGPYNEQFF
TGTGCCAGCAGCCAAGGCTTTGGGCCCTACAATGAGCAGTTCTTC
>TRBV29-1|TRBJ2-3|few|-
CSVVRDGPDTQYF
TGCAGCGTCGTACGTGACGGGCCAGATACGCAGTATTTT
>TRBV7-2|TRBJ1-6|many|-
CASSLAKQSNSPLHF
TGTGCCAGCAGCTTAGCGAAACAGTCCAATTCACCCCTCCACTTT
>TRBV20-1|TRBJ1-2|-|-
CSARDQGRNYGYTF
TGCAGTGCTAGAGATCAGGGGCGGAACTATGGCTACACCTTC
>TRBV20-1|TRBJ1-5|few|-
CSARDSLFNQPQHF
TGCAGTGCTAGAGATTCCTTATTCAATCAGCCCCAGCATTTT